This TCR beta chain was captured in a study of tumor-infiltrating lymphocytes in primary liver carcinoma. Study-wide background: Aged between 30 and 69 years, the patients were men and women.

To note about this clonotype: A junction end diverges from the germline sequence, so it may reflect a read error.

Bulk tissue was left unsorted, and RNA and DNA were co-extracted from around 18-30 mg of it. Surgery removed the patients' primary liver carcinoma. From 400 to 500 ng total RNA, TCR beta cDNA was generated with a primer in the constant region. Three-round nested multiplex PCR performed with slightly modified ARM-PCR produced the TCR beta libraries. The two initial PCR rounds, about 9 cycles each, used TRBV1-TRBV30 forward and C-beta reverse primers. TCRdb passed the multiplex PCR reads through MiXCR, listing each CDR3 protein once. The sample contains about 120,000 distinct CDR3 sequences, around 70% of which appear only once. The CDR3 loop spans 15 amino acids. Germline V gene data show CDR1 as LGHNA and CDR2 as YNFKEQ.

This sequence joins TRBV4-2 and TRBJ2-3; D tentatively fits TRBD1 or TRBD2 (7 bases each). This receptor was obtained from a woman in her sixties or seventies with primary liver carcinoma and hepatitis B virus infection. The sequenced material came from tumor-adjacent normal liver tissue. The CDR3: CAISGGQAYTDTQYF. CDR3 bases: TGTGCCATCTCGGGAGGACAGGCTTACACAGATACGCAGTATTTC.